A single TCR beta chain is shown here with its context. The record originates from a study of blood T cell repertoires in COVID-19. Looking at the study overall: Sources were T cells, B-cell-depleted T cells, or PBMCs; the material itself was cDNA or gDNA.

In the study's own analysis: Reference gene primer amplification yielded estimated nucleated cell counts. Measured with immunoSEQ multiplex PCR; TCRdb has only the in-frame clones, and not every one. The DNA was the basis for D and trimming; V, J and clone size are from that table. There are tens of thousands of clones in the sample; roughly four fifths occur only once, and 5.5% to 6% lies in the top ten. The germline V gene encodes CDR1 LGHNA and CDR2 YSLEER. V shed 0 bases and J shed 3 bases, with 12 bases lying between them. This CDR3 spans 15 amino acids. The V and J genes are TRBV4-3 and TRBJ2-7; D remains unclear. The specimen was peripheral blood. This receptor was identified in a human donor in a cohort sampled during active or convalescent COVID-19. The CDR3 DNA reads TGCGCCAGCAGCCAAGAACCCCACGACATCTACGAGCAGTACTTC. This sequence encodes CASSQEPHDIYEQYF.